This entry lists 30 T cell receptor beta chains sequenced from one sample in a study of tissue T cells after allogeneic stem cell transplantation. The data were produced by immunoSEQ multiplex PCR, yet TCRdb's version contains in-frame clones alone and is incomplete. The repertoire holds 20,000 to 25,000 clones, roughly two thirds seen once, with approximately 0.72% in the top ten. The specimen sequenced was spleen. All receptors come from a female BALB/c mouse in good health. The mouse line has the MHC haplotype H2-d.

This clone showed up just a few times. The genes and germline here are from mouse. The read gets to within 1 residue of the CDR3 end, and the germline J gene fills in the rest. The rearrangement joins TRBV13-1 to TRBJ2-7; 8 bases fit TRBD1. V shed 1 base, J shed 7 bases, and the junction held 7 bases outside the gene matches. The germline CDR1 and CDR2 sequences are NSHNY and SYGAGN. The CDR3 length is 14 residues. The CDR3 spells CASSDMDRAGEQYF. The sequenced part of the CDR3 DNA is TGTGCCAGCAGTGATATGGACAGGGCGGGGGAACAGTAC.

For this clone: Mouse gene names and germline throughout. The CDR3 goes on 1 residue after the read ends, and that part is filled in from the germline J gene. Other DNA sequences in this specimen translate into the identical CDR3. V is TRBV5 and J is TRBJ1-1; no definite D call. The germline V and J ends were trimmed by 0 bases and 0 bases, with 5 bases remaining between them. The V gene's germline CDR1 is LGHNA and CDR2 YNLKQL (reference sequence). The CDR3 spans 14 residues. The CDR3 loop is CASSQEGSNTEVFF. The part of the CDR3 DNA that was read is TGTGCCAGCAGCCAAGAGGGATCAAACACAGAAGTCTTC.

This clone was detected a few times. Each gene name is a mouse one. The observed sequence ends 1 residue before the CDR3 terminus, with the missing tail filled in from the germline J gene. The chain links TRBV29 to TRBJ2-3; possible D gene TRBD1, 5 bases. CDR3 size: 15 residues. Looked up from germline, CDR1 is MSHET and CDR2 is SYDVDS. V gave up 3 bases and J gave up 0 bases, with 10 bases separating them. The CDR3 region is CASSFPTDSAETLYF. The sequenced CDR3 bases are TGTGCTAGCAGTTTCCCGACAGATAGTGCAGAAACGCTGTAT.

As for this clone: The listed genes are named as in mouse. The sequenced fragment ends 1 residue before the CDR3 boundary, so the rest is inferred from the germline J gene. Other DNA sequences in the same sample also yield this CDR3. The rearrangement joins TRBV13-2 to TRBJ1-1; D is unresolved. The CDR3 runs to 13 residues. V shed 3 bases and J shed 0 bases, with 6 bases lying between them. Germline V gives CDR1 NNHNN, CDR2 SYGAGS (reference sequence). The part of the CDR3 DNA that was read is TGTGCCAGCGGTGGACAAGCAAACACAGAAGTCTTC. The encoded protein is CASGGQANTEVF. The CDR3 in its entirety is CASGGQANTEVFF.

Comment on this clone: Gene names follow the mouse nomenclature. The read finishes 1 residue shy of the CDR3 end, and the germline J gene is used to complete it. The chain employs TRBV2 and TRBJ2-1, with 11 nucleotides matching TRBD2. CDR1 is LGHNA and CDR2 is YSYQKL in the germline V gene. The V gene end was trimmed by 2 bases and the J gene end by 0 bases; junction bases not matched to a gene: 0. The CDR3 has 16 residues. Partial CDR3 DNA: TGTGCCAGCAGCCAAACTGGGGGGGCTAACTATGCTGAGCAGTTC. It yields the protein CASSQTGGANYAEQF. The full CDR3 sequence reads CASSQTGGANYAEQFF.

This clone was observed a handful of times. The genes are named according to mouse. The DNA ends 1 residue before the CDR3 does, and the rest of the CDR3 is filled in from the germline J gene. Other DNA sequences in the same sample also yield this CDR3. V usage is TRBV19 and J usage is TRBJ2-7; TRBD1 aligns across 8 bases. From germline, CDR1 is FNHDT and CDR2 SITEND (reference sequence). The V segment lost 5 bases and the J segment 0 bases; nucleotides outside the gene matches: 4. This CDR3 is 14 amino acids long. CDR3 sequence reads: CASSPGQGSYEQYF. CDR3 DNA (partial): TGTGCCAGCAGCCCCGGACAGGGCTCCTATGAACAGTAC.

Regarding this clone: The gene symbols are mouse symbols. The read terminates 1 residue ahead of where the CDR3 ends, so the germline J gene completes it. V and J are TRBV5 and TRBJ2-5, with 9 bases identical to TRBD2. V was pared by 5 bases and J by 1 base, with 1 base of the junction left unmatched. CDR1 and CDR2 (germline): LGHNA, YNLKQL (reference sequence). The CDR3 spans 14 residues. CDR3 sequence reads: CASSNWGDQDTQYF. The CDR3 DNA, read in part, is TGTGCCAGCAGCAACTGGGGGGACCAAGACACCCAGTAC.

This clone has only a few counts. Germline and genes here are mouse. The read ends 1 residue early relative to the CDR3; the germline J gene fills the gap. This chain uses TRBV13-3 with TRBJ2-7; D remains unclear. Germline V lookup: CDR1 NNHDY, CDR2 SYVADS. Trimming took 6 bases from V and 0 from J, leaving 10 bases between them. This CDR3 spans 13 amino acids. The part of the CDR3 DNA that was read is TGTGCCAGCAAAGGAGACACCTCCTATGAACAGTAC. It translates to CASKGDTSYEQY. The full CDR3 protein is CASKGDTSYEQYF.

This clone was observed a handful of times. Mouse names are used for the genes. Coverage ceases 1 residue before the CDR3 finishes, and the germline J gene fills in the end. The rearrangement links TRBV13-2 to TRBJ1-5; 8 bases match TRBD1. Germline V gene data show CDR1 as NNHNN and CDR2 as SYGAGS (reference sequence). The ends lost 5 bases at V and 9 bases at J; junction bases unmatched: 1. The CDR3 sequence is 11 residues long. The sequenced CDR3 bases are TGTGCCAGCGGGGACAGGGCGGCTCCGCTT. Its protein is CASGDRAAPL. The CDR3 in full is CASGDRAAPLF.

Concerning this clone itself: Here the gene names and germline are mouse. The CDR3 goes on 1 residue after the read ends, and that part is filled in from the germline J gene. The rearrangement links TRBV13-1 to TRBJ1-3, with TRBD1 matching 8 bases. CDR1 NSHNY and CDR2 SYGAGN come from the germline V gene. V was pared by 5 bases and J by 2 bases, with 6 bases of the junction left unmatched. CDR3 length: 15 residues. Incomplete CDR3 DNA: TGTGCCAGCAGCCCCTCAGGGGGCGCTGGAAATACGCTCTAT. Its protein is CASSPSGGAGNTLY. The whole CDR3 is CASSPSGGAGNTLYF.

This clone was seen only a few times. The gene symbols are mouse symbols. The read terminates 1 residue before the CDR3 end, so the remaining end is supplied by the germline J gene. V usage is TRBV13-3 and J usage is TRBJ2-1; 10 bases are a match to TRBD2. This CDR3 has 15 residues. V was clipped by 3 bases and J by 2 bases; unmatched bases: 2. From germline, CDR1 is NNHDY and CDR2 SYVADS. Partial CDR3 DNA: TGTGCCAGCAGTGCCGGGACTGGGGACTATGCTGAGCAGTTC. Translating gives CASSAGTGDYAEQF. The CDR3 in full is CASSAGTGDYAEQFF.

Points on this clone: The gene symbols are mouse symbols. Read sequence stops 1 residue before the CDR3 end, and the germline J gene provides the missing end. J is TRBJ1-3 and V is TRBV19; TRBD1 is a possible D gene (5 bases). The germline V gene has CDR1 FNHDT and CDR2 SITEND (reference sequence). Deletions cut 2 bases from V and 2 bases from J, with 8 bases between. There are 14 residues in the CDR3. The CDR3 bases that were read are TGTGCCAGCAGTATCGGGGGGGCTGGAAATACGCTCTAT. Translated, it gives CASSIGGAGNTLY. From start to end, the CDR3 is CASSIGGAGNTLYF. Variable domain in full (rest from reference TRBV19 and TRBJ1-3): GGIITQTPKFLIGQEGQKLTLKCQQNFNHDTMYWYRQDSGKGLRLIYYSITENDLQKGDLSEGYDASREKKSSFSLTVTSAQKNEMAVFLCASSIGGAGNTLYFGEGSRLIVV.

The sample holds a few counts of this clone. Gene names and germline refer to mouse. Sequencing ends 1 residue short of the CDR3 end; the germline J gene provides the rest. The chain combines TRBV13-1 with TRBJ2-7; D possibly corresponds to TRBD1 (5 bases). The CDR3 spans 12 residues. Germline CDR1 reads NSHNY; CDR2 reads SYGAGN. Trimming cost V 3 bases and J 3 bases, with 7 bases left between them. Incomplete CDR3 DNA: TGTGCCAGCAGTGGCAGGGACTATGAACAGTAC. Residues: CASSGRDYEQY. The full CDR3 protein is CASSGRDYEQYF.

As concerns this clone: Germline and genes here are mouse. Sequencing ends 1 residue short of the CDR3 end; the germline J gene provides the rest. The chain combines TRBV5 with TRBJ2-1; D remains ambiguous. V lost 3 bases and J 4 bases, leaving 4 bases between the germline ends. From germline, CDR1 is LGHNA and CDR2 YNLKQL (reference sequence). This CDR3 contains 12 residues. Incomplete CDR3 DNA: TGTGCCAGCAGCCACGAATATGCTGAGCAGTTC. It encodes CASSHEYAEQF. The CDR3 reads in full as CASSHEYAEQFF.

Note on this clone: Gene names are mouse gene names. The read is 1 residue too short to cover the CDR3 end, so that end is filled in from the germline J gene. Other nucleotide sequences in the sample specify the same CDR3. The V gene is TRBV20, the J gene TRBJ1-1; D not certain. Per the germline V gene, CDR1 is GFQATS and CDR2 is STVNSAI. V was clipped by 1 base and J by 0 bases, with 6 bases between them. The CDR3 covers 13 residues. The part of the CDR3 DNA that was read is TGTGGTGCTAGGGGGGCAGCAAACACAGAAGTCTTC. Translated: CGARGAANTEVF. From start to end, the CDR3 is CGARGAANTEVFF.

Concerning this clone: Gene names are mouse gene names. The DNA ends 1 residue before the CDR3 does, and the rest of the CDR3 is filled in from the germline J gene. V usage is TRBV1 and J usage is TRBJ1-4, with 7 positions matching TRBD1. This CDR3 has 15 residues. The junction had 6 bases not matched to a gene; V was cut back by 5 bases and J by 3 bases. Germline V lookup: CDR1 NSQYPW, CDR2 LRSPGD (reference sequence). CDR3: CTCSPLQGPNERLFF. Partial CDR3 DNA: TGCACCTGCAGTCCCTTACAGGGGCCCAACGAAAGATTATTT.

As concerns this clone: These gene names are mouse names. The read gets to within 1 residue of the CDR3 end, and the germline J gene fills in the rest. This chain joins TRBV17 and TRBJ2-7; 9 bases line up with TRBD2. CDR1 MNHDT and CDR2 YYDKIL come from the germline V gene. CDR3 length: 16 residues. V was pared by 0 bases and J by 2 bases, with 5 bases of the junction left unmatched. CDR3 bases read: TGTGCTAGCAGTAGAGATCCTGGGGGGGTACCCTATGAACAGTAC. It codes for CASSRDPGGVPYEQY. The entire CDR3 reads CASSRDPGGVPYEQYF.

This clone came up a few times. Germline and genes here are mouse. The read is 1 residue too short to cover the CDR3 end, so that end is filled in from the germline J gene. The chain carries TRBV5 and TRBJ2-3; D gene unclear. V was shortened by 0 bases and J by 0 bases, with 7 bases between the two germline ends. The CDR3 loop spans 15 amino acids. The germline gives CDR1 LGHNA, CDR2 YNLKQL (reference sequence). CDR3 protein: CASSQDLDSAETLYF. The DNA read from the CDR3 is TGTGCCAGCAGCCAAGATCTCGACAGTGCAGAAACGCTGTAT.

As for this clone: These gene names are mouse names. The sequenced fragment ends 1 residue before the CDR3 boundary, so the rest is inferred from the germline J gene. The chain joins TRBV19 to TRBJ2-7; 13 bases align to TRBD2. Germline CDR1 is FNHDT and CDR2 is SITEND (reference sequence). This CDR3 has 14 residues. Trimming removed 2 bases from V and 4 bases from J; junction bases left unmatched: 0. The CDR3 is CASSMGLGGYEQYF. The part of the CDR3 DNA that was read is TGTGCCAGCAGTATGGGACTGGGGGGGTATGAACAGTAC.

A remark on this clone: Genes here carry mouse names. The read finishes 1 residue shy of the CDR3 end, and the germline J gene is used to complete it. The chain combines TRBV13-3 with TRBJ2-5, with a weak D call TRBD1 (6 bases). The length of the CDR3 is 15 residues. V dropped 5 bases and J dropped 3 bases, with 16 bases sitting between them. The germline V gene has CDR1 NNHDY and CDR2 SYVADS. The DNA read from the CDR3 is TGTGCCAGCAGCTACAGGGCTGGGTGGCAAGACACCCAGTAC. Its translation: CASSYRAGWQDTQY. The complete CDR3 reads CASSYRAGWQDTQYF.

On this clone itself: Gene names are mouse gene names. From the germline J gene comes the end of the CDR3, since the read stops 1 residue before it. V and J are TRBV13-2 and TRBJ2-2, with 10 positions matching TRBD2. CDR1 and CDR2 (germline): NNHNN, SYGAGS (reference sequence). J was trimmed by 3 bases and V by 5 bases; bases with no gene match: 4. The CDR3 has 15 amino acids. CDR3: CASGRTGGDTGQLYF. CDR3 DNA, as far as it was read: TGTGCCAGCGGCCGGACTGGGGGTGACACCGGGCAGCTCTAC.

Regarding this clone: The listed genes are named as in mouse. The DNA read from the CDR3 is TGTGCCAGCAGCTTAGGAGACTGGGGGACAAACACCGGGCAGCTCTAC. This gives the protein CASSLGDWGTNTGQLY. The entire CDR3 protein is CASSLGDWGTNTGQLYF. The chain couples TRBV3 to TRBJ2-2, with 9 bases that match TRBD2. From the germline J gene comes the end of the CDR3, since the read stops 1 residue before it. J was trimmed by 0 bases and V by 1 base; bases with no gene match: 3. CDR3 length: 17 amino acids. The germline gives CDR1 SNHLY, CDR2 FYNGKV (reference sequence).

Only a few counts were recorded for this clone. Mouse names are used for the genes. The CDR3 goes on 1 residue after the read ends, and that part is filled in from the germline J gene. This rearrangement joins TRBV31 to TRBJ1-3, with 10 bases identical to TRBD1. CDR1 and CDR2 from the germline V gene are GKSSPN and SITVG. V lost 3 bases to trimming and J lost 4 bases; unmatched junction nucleotides: 3. This CDR3 comprises 14 residues. CDR3 sequence reads: CAWRPTGGGNTLYF. Incomplete CDR3 DNA: TGTGCCTGGAGACCGACAGGGGGCGGAAATACGCTCTAT.

Comment on this clone: All gene names here are mouse names. The CDR3 region is CGARWGQANTEVFF. CDR3 bases read: TGTGGTGCTAGGTGGGGACAAGCAAACACAGAAGTCTTC. The gene calls are TRBV20 and TRBJ1-1; weak D call: TRBD1 (6 bases). The read comes to an end 1 residue before the CDR3 does, leaving the germline J gene to fill in the end. The CDR3 contains 14 residues. V was clipped by 2 bases and J by 0 bases, with 10 bases between them. Germline lookup yields CDR1 GFQATS and CDR2 STVNSAI. The full variable domain, its missing parts supplied by reference TRBV20 and TRBJ1-1, is GALVYQYPRRTICKSGTSMRMECQAVGFQATSVAWYRQSPQKTFELIALSTVNSAIKYEQNFTQEKFPISHPNLSFSSMTVLNAYLEDRGLYLCGARWGQANTEVFFGKGTRLTVV.

Comments on this clone: Gene names and germline refer to mouse. The CDR3 end is not reached by the read, which stops 1 residue before it; the germline J gene fills it in. Other nucleotide sequences in the sample specify the same CDR3. V and J are TRBV31 and TRBJ2-4; TRBD2 matches at 9 bases. The CDR3 has 16 residues. CDR1 and CDR2 (germline): GKSSPN, SITVG. V gave up 1 base and J gave up 2 bases; unmatched junction bases: 7. This chain's CDR3 is CAWSPRDWGPQNTLYF. CDR3 DNA (partial): TGTGCCTGGAGTCCCCGAGACTGGGGGCCTCAAAACACCTTGTAC.

Points on this clone: Genes here carry mouse names. The read ends 1 residue shy of where the CDR3 ends; the end is completed using the germline J gene. This rearrangement joins TRBV1 to TRBJ1-2; no reliable D call. Germline CDR1 reads NSQYPW; CDR2 reads LRSPGD (reference sequence). The ends were cut back, 3 bases at V and 0 bases at J, with 23 bases in the middle. The CDR3 loop spans 19 amino acids. CDR3 DNA (partial): TGCACCTGCAGTGCCAGAGAGCCAGAGCCAACAAAAACAAACTCCGACTACACC. It yields the protein CTCSAREPEPTKTNSDYT. The full CDR3 protein is CTCSAREPEPTKTNSDYTF.

As for this clone: Germline and genes here are mouse. The read gets to within 1 residue of the CDR3 end, and the germline J gene fills in the rest. The J gene is TRBJ1-1, the V gene TRBV19, with 8 bases identical to TRBD1. The CDR3 covers 12 residues. In germline, CDR1 is FNHDT, CDR2 SITEND (reference sequence). The trim removed 3 bases at V and 9 bases at J, leaving 4 bases unmatched. The CDR3 bases that were read are TGTGCCAGCAGTAAGGACAGGGCCAAAGTCTTC. Protein sequence: CASSKDRAKVF. The whole CDR3 sequence is CASSKDRAKVFF.

To note about this clone: The genes and germline here are from mouse. The sequenced fragment ends 1 residue before the CDR3 boundary, so the rest is inferred from the germline J gene. This rearrangement joins TRBV13-3 to TRBJ1-3, with D maybe TRBD1 (6 bases). CDR3 size: 15 residues. The germline V gene encodes CDR1 NNHDY and CDR2 SYVADS. Trimming pared 5 bases from V and 0 bases from J, leaving 12 bases between. The CDR3 DNA, read in part, is TGTGCCAGCAGAAACCGGGACAATTCTGGAAATACGCTCTAT. Protein product: CASRNRDNSGNTLY. The whole CDR3 reads CASRNRDNSGNTLYF.

This clone was counted between two and nine times. Gene names denote mouse genes. The missing CDR3 end, 1 residue past where the read stops, is filled in from the germline J gene. The genes are TRBV19 and TRBJ1-3, with D unresolved. Looked up from germline, CDR1 is FNHDT and CDR2 is SITEND (reference sequence). Trimming pared 0 bases from V and 0 bases from J, leaving 4 bases between. The CDR3 sequence is 14 residues long. The covered CDR3 bases are TGTGCCAGCAGTATAGACATTTCTGGAAATACGCTCTAT. Translation: CASSIDISGNTLY. The full CDR3 protein reads CASSIDISGNTLYF.

On this clone: The gene names given are mouse names. The CDR3 is cut off 1 residue early in the read; its end comes from the germline J gene. The rearrangement uses TRBV13-2 and TRBJ2-1; perhaps D is TRBD1 or TRBD2 (7 bases each). The germline V gene encodes CDR1 NNHNN and CDR2 SYGAGS (reference sequence). V dropped 0 bases and J dropped 0 bases, with 10 bases sitting between them. The CDR3 is 16 residues long. Incomplete CDR3 DNA: TGTGCCAGCGGTGATGCAGGGGGGCCTAACTATGCTGAGCAGTTC. Protein: CASGDAGGPNYAEQF. The full CDR3 is CASGDAGGPNYAEQFF.